The 24 T cell receptor beta chains given below trace back to one sample, sequenced in a study of blood T cell repertoires in COVID-19. Repertoires were generated with immunoSEQ multiplex PCR, while TCRdb's copy carries only in-frame clones and drops some. The sample records 200,000 to 250,000 clones, around 83% being singletons. Sequenced material: peripheral blood. These receptors originate from a man aged 30 to 45 who had recovered from COVID-19.

The chain couples TRBV15 to TRBJ2-3; 7 nucleotides line up with TRBD1. The CDR3 runs to 15 residues. The germline CDR1 and CDR2 sequences are LNHNV and YYDKDF (reference sequence). Losses at the gene ends were 1 base for V and 8 bases for J; bases not matched to a gene: 9. CDR3 residues: CATSRVDRDGATQYF. Written as DNA, the CDR3 is TGTGCCACCAGCAGAGTAGACAGGGATGGGGCTACGCAGTATTTT.

V gene TRBV5-1 combines with J gene TRBJ2-5; 8 bases map to TRBD1. Germline V CDR1 and CDR2: SGHRS, YFSETQ. Trimming cost V 0 bases and J 5 bases; bases outside gene matches: 12. CDR3 length: 17 residues. CDR3 region: CASSLGTGSGPAETQYF. CDR3 in DNA: TGCGCCAGCAGCTTGGGGACAGGGAGCGGGCCAGCGGAGACCCAGTACTTC.

The chain employs TRBV28 and TRBJ2-7; TRBD1 matches at 8 bases. The junction had 10 bases not matched to a gene; V was cut back by 6 bases and J by 3 bases. The germline gives CDR1 MDHEN, CDR2 SYDVKM. The CDR3 has 15 residues. The CDR3 is CASSAGQGIGYEQYV. The CDR3 DNA reads as TGTGCCAGCAGCGCCGGACAGGGCATCGGCTACGAGCAGTACGTC.

The table lists this clone with a count of one. The CDR3 spells CASGEGFSDYGYTF. CDR3 DNA: TGTGCCTCCGGAGAAGGTTTCTCGGATTATGGCTACACCTTC. The chain uses TRBV28 and TRBJ1-2; D is unresolved. Trimming removed 11 bases from V and 5 bases from J, with 21 bases in between. Germline-derived CDR1 and CDR2 are MDHEN and SYDVKM. The CDR3 is made up of 14 amino acids.

This clone was recorded only once. This chain uses TRBV7-2 with TRBJ1-2; D gene uncertain. Germline assignment: CDR1 SGHTA and CDR2 FQGNSA. The CDR3 sequence is 15 residues long. Trimming stripped 11 bases from V and 0 bases from J, with 19 bases between. CDR3 protein: CAEEPPEEPNYGYTF. CDR3 nucleotides: TGTGCCGAGGAGCCCCCGGAAGAACCTAACTATGGCTACACCTTC.

This clone was seen only once. The chain carries TRBV27 and TRBJ1-4; 10 bases are shared with TRBD1. The CDR3 has 15 residues. In germline, CDR1 is MNHEY, CDR2 SMNVEV (reference sequence). V lost 5 bases and J lost 4; bases outside the gene matches: 4. CDR3 sequence: CASSRRTGGNEKLFF. CDR3 DNA: TGTGCCAGCAGTCGAAGGACAGGGGGTAATGAAAAACTGTTTTTT.

V is TRBV5-4 and J is TRBJ2-1, with D hard to call. With 0 bases removed from V and 8 bases from J, the gap between germline ends came to 9 bases. Germline-derived CDR1 and CDR2 are SGHNT and YYREEE (reference sequence). This CDR3 has 13 residues. The DNA for the CDR3 is TGTGCCAGCAGCTTGGGGTTGGGCGATGAGCAGTTCTTC. Translating it yields CASSLGLGDEQFF. Full variable domain (rest looked up from reference TRBV5-4 and TRBJ2-1): ETGVTQSPTHLIKTRGQQVTLRCSSQSGHNTVSWYQQALGQGPQFIFQYYREEENGRGNFPPRFSGLQFPNYSSELNVNALELDDSALYLCASSLGLGDEQFFGPGTRLTVL.

This clone has only a few counts. This chain joins TRBV7-9 and TRBJ1-1; D is possibly TRBD1 (5 bases). V lost 5 bases and J lost 1, with 17 bases in between. In germline, CDR1 is SEHNR, CDR2 FQNEAQ (reference sequence). The CDR3 sequence is 16 residues long. CDR3 nucleotides: TGTGCCAGCAGCCCCGGATGGGCAGGGTGGAACACTGAAGCTTTCTTT. Translating gives CASSPGWAGWNTEAFF.

This clone was picked up a small number of times. This chain uses TRBV28 with TRBJ1-5, with 8 bases that match TRBD1. J gave up 6 bases and V 6 bases, and 7 bases lay outside the gene matches. Germline CDR1 reads MDHEN; CDR2 reads SYDVKM. The CDR3 runs to 14 residues. The DNA for the CDR3 is TGTGCCAGCAGACGGACAGGGTTTCGTCAGCCCCAGCATTTT. The encoded protein is CASRRTGFRQPQHF.

This chain joins TRBV18 and TRBJ1-1; TRBD1 agrees at 7 bases. After removal of 5 bases from V and 2 bases from J, the junction contained 8 bases not matched to a gene. Germline values: CDR1 KGHSH, CDR2 LQKENI. This CDR3 is 15 amino acids long. CDR3 nucleotides: TGTGCCAGCTCATCACAGGGGATTGAAAACACTGAAGCTTTCTTT. Protein sequence: CASSSQGIENTEAFF.

The rearrangement joins TRBV27 to TRBJ2-3, with D tentatively TRBD2 (6 bases). The CDR3 is 15 residues long. CDR1 is MNHEY, CDR2 SMNVEV, per germline (reference sequence). V was pared by 2 bases and J by 1 base, with 10 bases between. The CDR3 protein is CASSLDPSGTDTQYF. CDR3 DNA sequence: TGTGCCAGCAGTTTAGACCCTAGCGGCACAGATACGCAGTATTTT.

The gene calls are TRBV19 and TRBJ1-5; 9 nucleotides align to TRBD1. The CDR3 covers 14 residues. Germline V CDR1 and CDR2: LNHDA, SQIVND (reference sequence). V lost 9 bases and J lost 6; bases outside the gene matches: 9. DNA of the CDR3: TGTGCCAGCGAACGGACAGGGGTGGGTCAGCCCCAGCATTTT. This gives the protein CASERTGVGQPQHF.

V gene TRBV5-6 combines with J gene TRBJ1-5; no clear D. There are 13 residues in the CDR3. V was clipped by 1 base and J by 7 bases, with 9 bases between them. Germline assignment: CDR1 SGHDT and CDR2 YYEEEE. This CDR3 is CASSLRGVQPQHF. The CDR3 nucleotides read TGTGCCAGCAGCTTGAGAGGCGTCCAGCCCCAGCATTTT.

This clone occurred a few times. The chain recombines TRBV5-6 with TRBJ1-3; 10 nucleotides match TRBD1. The CDR3 runs to 16 residues. Germline CDR1 reads SGHDT; CDR2 reads YYEEEE. J gave up 0 bases and V 4 bases, and 4 bases lay outside the gene matches. CDR3 residues: CASSTWTGGSGNTIYF. In DNA form, the CDR3 reads TGTGCCAGCAGCACCTGGACAGGGGGCTCTGGAAACACCATATATTTT.

The chain carries TRBV28 and TRBJ1-2, with a weak D call TRBD1 (5 bases). The CDR3 extends over 14 amino acids. With 3 bases removed from V and 3 bases from J, the gap between germline ends came to 11 bases. Germline V gives CDR1 MDHEN, CDR2 SYDVKM. This CDR3 is CASSFTQVYYGYTF. For the CDR3, the DNA is TGTGCCAGCAGTTTCACACAGGTCTACTATGGCTACACCTTC.

The chain uses TRBV20-1 and TRBJ1-2; tentative D call: TRBD1 (5 bases). The CDR3 has 12 amino acids. From germline, CDR1 is DFQATT and CDR2 SNEGSKA (reference sequence). Trimming removed 3 bases at V and 8 bases at J, with 13 bases between. Written as DNA, the CDR3 is TGCAGTGCTAGTCGGCAGGGCTACGGCTACACCTTC. It specifies CSASRQGYGYTF.

J is TRBJ2-1 and V is TRBV12-3 or TRBV12-4, with 10 nucleotides matching TRBD2. The J segment lost 7 bases and the V segment lost 6 bases, leaving 3 bases of the junction unmatched. CDR3 size: 13 residues. The CDR3 sequence is CASSRSGGNEQFF. Here the CDR3 DNA reads TGTGCCAGCAGCCGTAGCGGGGGGAATGAGCAGTTCTTC.

The chain employs TRBV5-1 and TRBJ1-3; no clear D. Germline V lookup: CDR1 SGHRS, CDR2 YFSETQ. The CDR3 sequence is 17 residues long. V dropped 4 bases and J dropped 0 bases, with 17 bases sitting between them. The chain's CDR3 is CASSLLDSGGSGNTIYF. The CDR3 DNA follows: TGCGCCAGCAGCCTCCTCGACTCGGGAGGCTCTGGAAACACCATATATTTT.

The chain is built from TRBV6-6 and TRBJ1-4; tentatively, D is TRBD1 (5 bases). This CDR3 region has 18 residues. Germline assignment: CDR1 MNHNY and CDR2 SVGAGI (reference sequence). Trimming stripped 5 bases from V and 1 base from J, with 20 bases between. CDR3 bases: TGTGCCAGCAGTCCCGCCGGGGGGACGTGGGGAACTAATGAAAAACTGTTTTTT. This translates into CASSPAGGTWGTNEKLFF.

The chain employs TRBV7-3 and TRBJ2-1, with 11 bases fitting TRBD2. V was clipped by 2 bases and J by 2 bases; unmatched bases: 2. Germline V gene sequence: CDR1 SGHTA, CDR2 FQGTGA. This CDR3 has 16 amino acids. In DNA form, the CDR3 reads TGTGCCAGCAGCTTACTTAGCGGGGGGGCCTACAATGAGCAGTTCTTC. Translating gives CASSLLSGGAYNEQFF.

This chain joins TRBV5-1 and TRBJ2-6; D might be TRBD1 (5 bases). Looked up from germline, CDR1 is SGHRS and CDR2 is YFSETQ. The V end was cut by 3 bases, the J end by 3 bases, with 10 bases between. The CDR3 consists of 15 residues. The CDR3 spells CASSWQGGGANVLTF. The CDR3, as DNA: TGCGCCAGCAGCTGGCAGGGTGGTGGGGCCAACGTCCTGACTTTC.

The chain links TRBV5-1 to TRBJ2-7, with D possibly being TRBD1 (5 bases). The CDR3 totals 13 residues. The germline CDR1 and CDR2 sequences are SGHRS and YFSETQ. Trimming left V 3 bases short and J 7 bases short, with 14 bases between. Here the CDR3 reads CASSSDTLREQYF. CDR3 sequence (DNA): TGCGCCAGCAGCTCGGACACCCTTCGGGAGCAGTACTTC.

CDR3 sequence reads: CASSVPRGGQYF. The CDR3 region has the DNA TGTGCCAGCAGCGTCCCGCGGGGGGGGCAGTATTTT. The gene calls are TRBV5-6 and TRBJ2-3; 9 positions agree with TRBD2. V lost 4 bases and J lost 11; bases outside the gene matches: 5. The CDR3 is 12 residues long. CDR1 SGHDT and CDR2 YYEEEE come from the germline V gene.

This clone was seen more than once but under ten times. The CDR3 DNA follows: TGTGCCGGATCGGCAGGGGCTGGAAACACCATATATTTT. It translates to CAGSAGAGNTIYF. This chain links TRBV2 with TRBJ1-3; tentatively, D is TRBD1 (6 bases). This CDR3 contains 13 residues. Per germline, CDR1 SNHLY and CDR2 FYNNEI. V was shortened by 11 bases and J by 2 bases, with 13 bases between the two germline ends.